A selection of T cell receptor beta chains follows, all from one sample in a study of blood T cell repertoires in COVID-19. Sequenced by immunoSEQ multiplex PCR; TCRdb stores in-frame clones only, minus some. The sample holds about 160,000 clones, approximately 80% seen once. Sequencing was carried out using PBMCs or T cells enriched from blood (not recorded which). Receptor source: a man aged 40-55 years who had recovered from COVID-19. CDR3s include the opening cysteine and the closing phenylalanine or tryptophan. D genes are given only for firm matches. Size values are once, few and many counts, or a class for expanded clones, and some rows have none.

J gene: TRBJ1-2
V gene: TRBV5-4
clone size: -
D gene: -
CDR3 protein: CASSPNQVYGYTF
CDR3 DNA: TGTGCCAGCAGCCCTAATCAGGTCTATGGCTACACCTTC

J gene: TRBJ2-7
V gene: TRBV30
clone size: once
D gene: -
CDR3 protein: CAWSLMEGYEQYF
CDR3 DNA: TGTGCCTGGAGTCTCATGGAGGGATACGAGCAGTACTTC

J gene: TRBJ2-2
V gene: TRBV30
clone size: -
D gene: TRBD1
CDR3 protein: CAWGTGGTGELFF
CDR3 DNA: TGTGCCTGGGGGACAGGGGGCACCGGGGAGCTGTTTTTT

J gene: TRBJ1-2
V gene: TRBV15
clone size: -
D gene: -
CDR3 protein: CATSRDQGTNYGYTF
CDR3 DNA: TGTGCCACCAGCAGAGATCAGGGGACTAACTATGGCTACACCTTC

J gene: TRBJ1-3
V gene: TRBV19
clone size: -
D gene: -
CDR3 protein: CASSGLEAGNTIYF
CDR3 DNA: TGTGCCAGTAGTGGTTTAGAGGCAGGAAACACCATATATTTT

J gene: TRBJ2-1
V gene: TRBV18
clone size: -
D gene: TRBD2
CDR3 protein: CASSLGLADNNEQFF
CDR3 DNA: TGTGCCAGCTCACTGGGACTAGCGGATAACAATGAGCAGTTCTTC

J gene: TRBJ1-5
V gene: TRBV7-8
clone size: -
D gene: -
CDR3 protein: CASGEGRLLNQPQHF
CDR3 DNA: TGTGCCAGCGGGGAGGGGCGGCTGCTCAATCAGCCCCAGCATTTT

J gene: TRBJ1-2
V gene: TRBV30
clone size: -
D gene: -
CDR3 protein: CAWTQDLPGYTF
CDR3 DNA: TGTGCCTGGACGCAGGATCTGCCTGGCTACACCTTC

J gene: TRBJ2-3
V gene: TRBV6-1
clone size: -
D gene: TRBD1
CDR3 protein: CASSDRQGIEVTDTQYF
CDR3 DNA: TGTGCCAGCAGTGACAGACAGGGGATAGAAGTTACAGATACGCAGTATTTT

J gene: TRBJ1-2
V gene: TRBV30
clone size: -
D gene: TRBD1
CDR3 protein: CAWSGTGGERYTF
CDR3 DNA: TGTGCCTGGAGTGGGACAGGGGGCGAACGCTACACCTTC

J gene: TRBJ2-5
V gene: TRBV3-1/TRBV3-2
clone size: -
D gene: TRBD2
CDR3 protein: CASSRTGTSGQETQYF
CDR3 DNA: TGTGCCAGCAGCCGTACCGGGACTAGCGGGCAAGAGACCCAGTACTTC

J gene: TRBJ1-3
V gene: TRBV6-1
clone size: -
D gene: -
CDR3 protein: CASSEAPYDTIYF
CDR3 DNA: TGTGCCAGCAGTGAAGCCCCCTACGACACCATATATTTT

J gene: TRBJ2-7
V gene: TRBV7-9
clone size: few
D gene: -
CDR3 protein: CASSSGQPGGGEQYF
CDR3 DNA: TGTGCCAGCAGCTCTGGACAGCCGGGGGGTGGGGAGCAGTACTTC

J gene: TRBJ2-1
V gene: TRBV5-1
clone size: -
D gene: TRBD1
CDR3 protein: CASSLGQGNNEQFF
CDR3 DNA: TGCGCCAGCAGCTTAGGACAGGGGAACAATGAGCAGTTCTTC

J gene: TRBJ2-5
V gene: TRBV9
clone size: few
D gene: TRBD2
CDR3 protein: CASGPSGGSKETQYF
CDR3 DNA: TGTGCCAGCGGCCCTAGCGGGGGGTCTAAAGAGACCCAGTACTTC

J gene: TRBJ2-3
V gene: TRBV15
clone size: -
D gene: TRBD1
CDR3 protein: CATRDFQGVADTQYF
CDR3 DNA: TGTGCCACCAGAGATTTCCAGGGGGTCGCAGATACGCAGTATTTT

J gene: TRBJ2-2
V gene: TRBV15
clone size: -
D gene: TRBD1
CDR3 protein: CATERTGDNTGELFF
CDR3 DNA: TGTGCCACCGAACGGACAGGGGATAACACCGGGGAGCTGTTTTTT

J gene: TRBJ1-2
V gene: TRBV30
clone size: few
D gene: TRBD1
CDR3 protein: CAWSEGQRANYGYTF
CDR3 DNA: TGTGCCTGGAGTGAGGGACAGCGAGCTAACTATGGCTACACCTTC

J gene: TRBJ2-3
V gene: TRBV11-3
clone size: -
D gene: TRBD1
CDR3 protein: CASSLGQGDTQYF
CDR3 DNA: TGTGCCAGCAGCTTAGGACAGGGCGATACGCAGTATTTT

J gene: TRBJ2-5
V gene: TRBV4-2
clone size: -
D gene: TRBD1
CDR3 protein: CASRKGGTGEEETQYF
CDR3 DNA: TGTGCCAGCAGGAAGGGCGGGACAGGGGAAGAAGAGACCCAGTACTTC

J gene: TRBJ1-1
V gene: TRBV18
clone size: -
D gene: -
CDR3 protein: CASSPKQGGTEAFF
CDR3 DNA: TGTGCCAGCTCACCAAAACAGGGCGGCACTGAAGCTTTCTTT

J gene: TRBJ2-1
V gene: TRBV7-3
clone size: -
D gene: -
CDR3 protein: CASSRGRGDEQFF
CDR3 DNA: TGTGCCAGCAGCAGGGGGAGAGGCGATGAGCAGTTCTTC

J gene: TRBJ2-3
V gene: TRBV19
clone size: -
D gene: -
CDR3 protein: CASSRGTTDTQYF
CDR3 DNA: TGTGCCAGTAGTCGCGGGACCACAGATACGCAGTATTTT

J gene: TRBJ1-1
V gene: TRBV7-6
clone size: -
D gene: -
CDR3 protein: CASSLAWEGERRTEAFF
CDR3 DNA: TGTGCCAGCAGCTTAGCGTGGGAGGGAGAACGTCGCACTGAAGCTTTCTTT

J gene: TRBJ2-7
V gene: TRBV2
clone size: -
D gene: TRBD2
CDR3 protein: CASSHGGAFYEQYF
CDR3 DNA: TGTGCCAGCAGCCACGGGGGGGCGTTTTACGAGCAGTACTTC

J gene: TRBJ1-3
V gene: TRBV19
clone size: once
D gene: -
CDR3 protein: CASSIDRFSGNTIYF
CDR3 DNA: TGTGCCAGTAGTATAGACCGGTTCTCTGGAAACACCATATATTTT

J gene: TRBJ2-5
V gene: TRBV7-6
clone size: -
D gene: TRBD2
CDR3 protein: CASSFYGGGAGETQYF
CDR3 DNA: TGTGCCAGCAGCTTTTACGGCGGGGGGGCCGGAGAGACCCAGTACTTC

J gene: TRBJ1-2
V gene: TRBV4-1
clone size: -
D gene: TRBD1
CDR3 protein: CASSQEGQGGLFGYGYTF
CDR3 DNA: TGCGCCAGCAGCCAAGAAGGACAGGGCGGGCTATTCGGCTATGGCTACACCTTC

J gene: TRBJ1-1
V gene: TRBV7-3
clone size: -
D gene: -
CDR3 protein: CASSPTVTSGEAFF
CDR3 DNA: TGTGCCAGCAGCCCCACCGTCACGTCGGGTGAAGCTTTCTTT

J gene: TRBJ2-4
V gene: TRBV2
clone size: -
D gene: TRBD1
CDR3 protein: CASIDRARHIQYF
CDR3 DNA: TGTGCCAGCATCGACAGGGCCCGACACATTCAGTACTTC

J gene: TRBJ1-2
V gene: TRBV28
clone size: -
D gene: -
CDR3 protein: CAGSGGTNYGYTF
CDR3 DNA: TGTGCCGGCTCGGGGGGCACTAACTATGGCTACACCTTC

J gene: TRBJ2-3
V gene: TRBV5-4
clone size: -
D gene: -
CDR3 protein: CASSLSAGISTDTQYF
CDR3 DNA: TGTGCCAGCAGCTTGTCGGCGGGGATAAGCACAGATACGCAGTATTTT

J gene: TRBJ2-6
V gene: TRBV5-1
clone size: -
D gene: -
CDR3 protein: CASSLGYVRGTGANVLTF
CDR3 DNA: TGCGCCAGCAGCTTGGGATACGTAAGGGGGACTGGGGCCAACGTCCTGACTTTC

J gene: TRBJ1-1
V gene: TRBV9
clone size: -
D gene: TRBD1
CDR3 protein: CASSVDPTGAAGGPEAFF
CDR3 DNA: TGTGCCAGCAGCGTAGATCCCACAGGGGCCGCGGGAGGGCCTGAAGCTTTCTTT

J gene: TRBJ1-2
V gene: TRBV20-1
clone size: -
D gene: -
CDR3 protein: CSATANYGYTF
CDR3 DNA: TGCAGTGCGACAGCAAACTATGGCTACACCTTC

J gene: TRBJ1-5
V gene: TRBV7-9
clone size: -
D gene: -
CDR3 protein: CASSSTGHNQPQHF
CDR3 DNA: TGTGCCAGCAGCTCGACAGGTCACAATCAGCCCCAGCATTTT

J gene: TRBJ1-2
V gene: TRBV6-5
clone size: -
D gene: -
CDR3 protein: CASSPKQGNYGYTF
CDR3 DNA: TGTGCCAGCAGTCCAAAACAGGGAAACTATGGCTACACCTTC

J gene: TRBJ1-4
V gene: TRBV7-2
clone size: -
D gene: TRBD1
CDR3 protein: CASSLGGRGYEKLFF
CDR3 DNA: TGTGCCAGCAGCTTAGGAGGCAGGGGGTATGAAAAACTGTTTTTT

J gene: TRBJ1-3
V gene: TRBV23-1
clone size: -
D gene: -
CDR3 protein: CASSLTAVSGNTIYF
CDR3 DNA: TGCGCCAGCAGCCTGACAGCTGTCTCTGGAAACACCATATATTTT

J gene: TRBJ2-1
V gene: TRBV5-6
clone size: -
D gene: -
CDR3 protein: CASSLNHQEQFF
CDR3 DNA: TGTGCCAGCAGCTTGAATCACCAGGAGCAGTTCTTC

J gene: TRBJ1-4
V gene: TRBV3-1/TRBV3-2
clone size: once
D gene: -
CDR3 protein: CASSQRGNEKLFF
CDR3 DNA: TGTGCCAGCAGCCAGAGGGGGAATGAAAAACTGTTTTTT

J gene: TRBJ1-1
V gene: TRBV30
clone size: -
D gene: -
CDR3 protein: CAWSVGGKGTEAFF
CDR3 DNA: TGTGCCTGGAGTGTAGGGGGAAAGGGCACTGAAGCTTTCTTT

J gene: TRBJ1-3
V gene: TRBV20-1
clone size: -
D gene: -
CDR3 protein: CSARTGNTIYF
CDR3 DNA: TGCAGTGCTAGGACAGGAAACACCATATATTTT

J gene: TRBJ1-3
V gene: TRBV10-2
clone size: -
D gene: -
CDR3 protein: CASADSTLGQPGNTIYF
CDR3 DNA: TGCGCCAGCGCAGACTCAACTCTCGGACAGCCTGGAAACACCATATATTTT

J gene: TRBJ1-2
V gene: TRBV4-1
clone size: few
D gene: -
CDR3 protein: CASSQGAGAGYGYTF
CDR3 DNA: TGCGCCAGCAGCCAAGGAGCGGGTGCTGGCTATGGCTACACCTTC

J gene: TRBJ1-6
V gene: TRBV5-8
clone size: -
D gene: -
CDR3 protein: CASSLPRSYNSPLHF
CDR3 DNA: TGTGCCAGCAGCCTCCCCCGCTCCTATAATTCACCCCTCCACTTT

J gene: TRBJ2-1
V gene: TRBV11-3
clone size: -
D gene: -
CDR3 protein: CASSLGGKLNDEQFF
CDR3 DNA: TGTGCCAGCAGCTTAGGAGGGAAATTAAACGATGAGCAGTTCTTC

J gene: TRBJ1-4
V gene: TRBV6-1
clone size: few
D gene: -
CDR3 protein: CASSEGAGNEKLFF
CDR3 DNA: TGTGCCAGCAGTGAAGGGGCGGGGAATGAAAAACTGTTTTTT